This T cell receptor beta chain was identified in a study of T cells in Graves' hyperthyroidism and ophthalmopathy. Only a few counts were recorded for this clonotype. What was amplified from RNA transcripts were TCR beta CDR3 regions. HTBI primers were employed in a first-round RT-PCR of the TCR CDR3. TCRdb re-derived calls from the multiplex PCR reads in MiXCR, one entry per CDR3 protein. The top ten clones hold about 67% of a sample with 130,000 to 150,000 distinct CDR3 sequences, around 20% of them seen once. V lost 5 bases, J lost 3 bases, and 6 bases stayed unmatched. The CDR3 extends over 15 amino acids. CDR1 and CDR2 (germline): SGHTA, FQGNSA.

This receptor was taken from a woman aged 45-59 years with Graves' hyperthyroidism that later progressed to Graves' ophthalmopathy. The J gene is TRBJ2-1, the V gene TRBV7-2; 8 bases agree with TRBD2. What was sequenced was blood. The CDR3 protein is CASSVSGSLYNEQFF. The CDR3 DNA reads TGTGCCAGCAGCGTAAGCGGGAGCCTCTACAATGAGCAGTTCTTC.